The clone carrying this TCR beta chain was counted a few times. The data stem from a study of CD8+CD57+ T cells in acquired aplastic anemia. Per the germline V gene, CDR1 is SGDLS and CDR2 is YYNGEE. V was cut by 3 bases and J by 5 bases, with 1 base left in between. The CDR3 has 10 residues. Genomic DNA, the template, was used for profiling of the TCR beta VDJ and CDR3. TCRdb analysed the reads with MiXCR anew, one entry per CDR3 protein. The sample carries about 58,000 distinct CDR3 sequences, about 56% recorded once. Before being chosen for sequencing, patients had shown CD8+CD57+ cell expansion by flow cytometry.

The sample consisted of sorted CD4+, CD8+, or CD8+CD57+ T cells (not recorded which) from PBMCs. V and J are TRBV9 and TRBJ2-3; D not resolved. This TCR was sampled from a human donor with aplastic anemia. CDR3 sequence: CASSGDTQYF. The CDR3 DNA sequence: TGTGCCAGCAGCGGAGATACGCAGTATTTT.